This T cell receptor (beta chain) stems from a study of blood T cell repertoires in COVID-19. This CDR3 has 13 amino acids. The germline CDR1 and CDR2 sequences are SGHNT and YENEEA. V gave up 5 bases and J gave up 6 bases; unmatched junction bases: 5. The data were produced by immunoSEQ multiplex PCR, yet TCRdb's version contains in-frame clones alone and is incomplete. In the table there are roughly 70,000 clones, 80% of which are singletons. V and J are TRBV11-3 and TRBJ1-1; 8 bases are a match to TRBD1. Specimen: peripheral blood. The source is a human donor in a cohort sampled during active COVID-19. Written as DNA, the CDR3 is TGTGCCAGCAGCATCAACAGGGGGGCTGAAGCTTTCTTT. Protein: CASSINRGAEAFF.